This T cell receptor (beta chain) was observed in a study of technical replicates of blood from several donors. The germline V gene has CDR1 SGDLS and CDR2 YYNGEE. V was shortened by 2 bases and J by 0 bases, with 6 bases between the two germline ends. This CDR3 is built from 14 residues. Data came from immunoSEQ multiplex PCR; TCRdb stores just in-frame clones and leaves some out. The sample yields more than 15,000 clones, over 65% seen once. The chain couples TRBV9 to TRBJ1-3; D is unresolved. Material: PBMCs. The receptor comes from a human donor in good health. Some clones in this sample may be carry-over from other donors' samples. CDR3: CASSVGSSGNTIYF. CDR3 in DNA: TGTGCCAGCAGCGTGGGCAGCTCTGGAAACACCATATATTTT.